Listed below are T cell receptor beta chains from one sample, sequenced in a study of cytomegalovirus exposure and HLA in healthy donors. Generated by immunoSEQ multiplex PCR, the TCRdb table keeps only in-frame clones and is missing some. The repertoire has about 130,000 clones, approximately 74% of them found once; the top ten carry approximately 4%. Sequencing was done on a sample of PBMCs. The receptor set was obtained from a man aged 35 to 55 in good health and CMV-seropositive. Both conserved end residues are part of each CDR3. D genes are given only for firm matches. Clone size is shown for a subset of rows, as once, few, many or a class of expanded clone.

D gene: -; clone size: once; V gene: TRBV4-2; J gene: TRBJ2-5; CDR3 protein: CASSQEKLHMDQETQYF; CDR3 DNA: TGTGCCAGCAGCCAAGAGAAACTACACATGGACCAAGAGACCCAGTACTTC
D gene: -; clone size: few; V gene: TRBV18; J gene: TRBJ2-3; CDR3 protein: CASSPPAGTDTQYF; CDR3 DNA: TGTGCCAGCTCACCACCGGCGGGAACAGATACGCAGTATTTT
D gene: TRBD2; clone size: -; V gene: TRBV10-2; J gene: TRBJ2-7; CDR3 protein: CASRTSGTSYEQYF; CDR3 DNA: TGCGCCAGCCGGACTAGCGGGACTAGCTACGAGCAGTACTTC
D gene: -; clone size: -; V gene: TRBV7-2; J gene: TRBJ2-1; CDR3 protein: CASSLDPSDNEQFF; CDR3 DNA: TGTGCCAGCAGCTTAGACCCGTCGGACAATGAGCAGTTCTTC
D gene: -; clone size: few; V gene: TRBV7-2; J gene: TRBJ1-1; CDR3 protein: CASVSDGLFSTEAFF; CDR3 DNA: TGTGCCAGCGTGTCTGACGGACTTTTTTCCACTGAAGCTTTCTTT
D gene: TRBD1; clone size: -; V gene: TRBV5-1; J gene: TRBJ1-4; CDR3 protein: CASSFPGQGALRINEKLFF; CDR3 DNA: TGCGCCAGCAGCTTTCCGGGACAGGGGGCGTTAAGGATTAATGAAAAACTGTTTTTT
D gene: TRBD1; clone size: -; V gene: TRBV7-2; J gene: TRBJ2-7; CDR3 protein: CASSPDRVSYEQYF; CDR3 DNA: TGTGCCAGCAGCCCAGACAGGGTGAGCTACGAGCAGTACTTC
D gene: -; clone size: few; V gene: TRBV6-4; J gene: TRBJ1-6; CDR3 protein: CASSGGGHRSPLHF; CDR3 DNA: TGTGCCAGCAGTGGGGGGGGACACCGTTCACCCCTCCACTTT
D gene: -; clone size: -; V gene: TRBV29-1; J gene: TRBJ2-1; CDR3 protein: CSGIGWPSLSGQFF; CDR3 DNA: TGCAGCGGGATAGGGTGGCCTAGCTTAAGCGGGCAGTTCTTC
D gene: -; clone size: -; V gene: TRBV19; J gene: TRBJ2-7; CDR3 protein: CASSIGVGASYEQYF; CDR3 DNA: TGTGCCAGTAGTATAGGGGTAGGAGCCTCCTACGAGCAGTACTTC
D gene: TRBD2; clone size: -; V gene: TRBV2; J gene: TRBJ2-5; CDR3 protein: CASSEYLPRLAGGRETQYF; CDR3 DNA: TGTGCCAGCAGTGAATATTTACCCCGGCTAGCGGGGGGGCGAGAGACCCAGTACTTC
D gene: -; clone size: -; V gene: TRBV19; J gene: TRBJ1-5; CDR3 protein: CASSSQKNQPQHF; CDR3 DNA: TGTGCCAGTAGTAGCCAGAAGAATCAGCCCCAGCATTTT
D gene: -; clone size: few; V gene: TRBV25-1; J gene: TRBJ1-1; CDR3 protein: CASSVGAAAKVFF; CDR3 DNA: TGTGCCAGCAGTGTGGGGGCGGCAGCGAAAGTTTTCTTT
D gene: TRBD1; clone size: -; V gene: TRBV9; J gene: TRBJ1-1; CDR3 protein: CASSVGGVKNRGLNTEAFF; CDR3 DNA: TGTGCCAGCAGCGTTGGCGGAGTGAAAAACAGGGGCCTCAACACTGAAGCTTTCTTT
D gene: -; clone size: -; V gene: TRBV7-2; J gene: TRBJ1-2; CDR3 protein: CASSLEGGYVGANYGYTF; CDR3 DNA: TGTGCCAGCAGCTTAGAGGGAGGGTATGTGGGGGCTAACTATGGCTACACCTTC
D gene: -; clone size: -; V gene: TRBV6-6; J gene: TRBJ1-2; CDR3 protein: CASSYSEGSNYGYTF; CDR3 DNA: TGTGCCAGCAGTTACTCGGAGGGGTCGAACTATGGCTACACCTTC
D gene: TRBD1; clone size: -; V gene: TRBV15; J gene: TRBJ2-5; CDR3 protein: CATSRAGTGLETQYF; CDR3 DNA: TGTGCCACCAGCAGAGCCGGGACAGGATTAGAGACCCAGTACTTC
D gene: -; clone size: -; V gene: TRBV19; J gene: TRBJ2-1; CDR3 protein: CASSITGSNEQFF; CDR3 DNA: TGTGCCAGTAGTATTACAGGGAGCAATGAGCAGTTCTTC
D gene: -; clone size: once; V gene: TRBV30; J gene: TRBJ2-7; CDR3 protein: CAWGQTSSYEQYF; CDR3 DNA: TGTGCCTGGGGACAGACAAGCTCCTACGAGCAGTACTTC
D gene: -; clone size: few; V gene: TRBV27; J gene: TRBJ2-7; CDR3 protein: CASRVLSGGEQYF; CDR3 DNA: TGTGCCAGCAGGGTCCTTAGCGGAGGCGAGCAGTACTTC
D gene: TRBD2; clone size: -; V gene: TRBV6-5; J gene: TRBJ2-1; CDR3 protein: CASSFQLAGVYNEQFF; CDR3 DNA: TGTGCCAGCAGTTTTCAACTAGCGGGAGTCTACAATGAGCAGTTCTTC
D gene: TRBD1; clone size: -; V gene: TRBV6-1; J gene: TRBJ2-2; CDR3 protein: CASSEIGTGWVTGELFF; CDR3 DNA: TGTGCCAGCAGTGAAATAGGGACAGGGTGGGTCACCGGGGAGCTGTTTTTT
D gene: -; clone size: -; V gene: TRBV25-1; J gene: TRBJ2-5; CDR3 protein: CASTRGETQYF; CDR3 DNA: TGTGCCAGCACCCGGGGAGAGACCCAGTACTTC
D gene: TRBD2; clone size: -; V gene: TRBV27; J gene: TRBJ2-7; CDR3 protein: CASSSGTSGRWYEQYF; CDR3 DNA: TGTGCCAGCAGTTCGGGGACTAGCGGGAGATGGTACGAGCAGTACTTC
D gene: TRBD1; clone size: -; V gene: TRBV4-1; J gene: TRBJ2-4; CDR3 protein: CASSQDHRGGLDQYF; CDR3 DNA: TGCGCCAGCAGCCAAGATCACAGGGGTGGGTTAGATCAGTACTTC
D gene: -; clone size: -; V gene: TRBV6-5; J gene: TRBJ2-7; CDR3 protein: CASSYSSQGSSYEQYF; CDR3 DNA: TGTGCCAGCAGTTACTCGAGTCAGGGGAGCTCCTACGAGCAGTACTTC
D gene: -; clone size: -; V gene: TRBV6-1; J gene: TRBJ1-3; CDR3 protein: CASSEGHSGNTIYF; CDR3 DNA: TGTGCCAGCAGTGAAGGACACTCTGGAAACACCATATATTTT
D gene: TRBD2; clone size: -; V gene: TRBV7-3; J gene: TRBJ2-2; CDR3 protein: CASSRTSGRVGGNTGELFF; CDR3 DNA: TGTGCCAGCAGCCGCACTAGCGGGAGGGTAGGAGGGAACACCGGGGAGCTGTTTTTT
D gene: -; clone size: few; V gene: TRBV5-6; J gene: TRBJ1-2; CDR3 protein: CASSRARGYYGYTF; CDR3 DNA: TGTGCCAGCAGCCGTGCCAGGGGTTACTATGGCTACACCTTC
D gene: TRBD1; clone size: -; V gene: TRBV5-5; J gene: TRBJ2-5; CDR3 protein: CASSLAGGVETQYF; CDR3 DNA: TGTGCCAGCAGCTTGGCAGGGGGCGTAGAGACCCAGTACTTC
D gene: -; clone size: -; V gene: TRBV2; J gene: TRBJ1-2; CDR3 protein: CASLDYRDTYGYTF; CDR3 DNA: TGTGCCAGCTTAGATTACCGAGACACCTATGGCTACACCTTC
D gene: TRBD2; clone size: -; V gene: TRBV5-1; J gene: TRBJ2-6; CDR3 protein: CASSLRSAGEWSGANVLTF; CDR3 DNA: TGCGCCAGCAGCTTGAGGTCTGCGGGAGAATGGTCTGGGGCCAACGTCCTGACTTTC
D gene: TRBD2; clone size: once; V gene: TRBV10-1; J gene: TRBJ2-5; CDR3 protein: CASSDGLAGALQETQYF; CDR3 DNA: TGCGCCAGCAGTGACGGGCTAGCGGGGGCCCTCCAAGAGACCCAGTACTTC
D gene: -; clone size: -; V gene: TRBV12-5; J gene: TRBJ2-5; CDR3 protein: CASGPLAQQETQYF; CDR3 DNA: TGTGCTAGTGGCCCGCTAGCGCAGCAAGAGACCCAGTACTTC
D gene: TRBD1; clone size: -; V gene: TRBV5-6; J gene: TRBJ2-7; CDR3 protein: CASSLGSLAGGVDEQYF; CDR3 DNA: TGTGCCAGCAGCTTGGGTTCTTTGGCAGGGGGCGTGGACGAGCAGTACTTC
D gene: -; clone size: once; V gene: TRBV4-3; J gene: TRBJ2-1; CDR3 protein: CASSLVLAFRYNEQFF; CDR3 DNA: TGCGCCAGCAGCCTCGTCCTAGCCTTTCGCTACAATGAGCAGTTCTTC
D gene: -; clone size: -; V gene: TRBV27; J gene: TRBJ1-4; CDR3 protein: CASTLNEKLFF; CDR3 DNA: TGTGCCAGCACTCTAAATGAAAAACTGTTTTTT
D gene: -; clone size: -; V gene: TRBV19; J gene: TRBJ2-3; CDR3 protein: CASSTFRDSLTDTQYF; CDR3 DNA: TGTGCCAGTAGTACATTCCGGGACTCCCTCACAGATACGCAGTATTTT
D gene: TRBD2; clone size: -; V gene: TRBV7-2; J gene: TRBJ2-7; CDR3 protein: CASSLTGTRIYEQYF; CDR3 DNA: TGTGCCAGCAGCCTGACCGGGACTAGAATCTACGAGCAGTACTTC
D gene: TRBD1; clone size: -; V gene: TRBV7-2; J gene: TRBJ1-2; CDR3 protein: CASSTGQGSYGYTF; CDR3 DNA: TGTGCCAGCAGCACCGGACAGGGCAGCTATGGCTACACCTTC
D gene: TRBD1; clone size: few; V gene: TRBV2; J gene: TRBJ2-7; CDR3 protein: CASRVGTGDYEQYF; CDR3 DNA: TGTGCCAGCAGAGTCGGGACAGGGGATTACGAGCAGTACTTC
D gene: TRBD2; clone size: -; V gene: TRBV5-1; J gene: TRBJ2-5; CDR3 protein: CASSLWSGGARETQYF; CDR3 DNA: TGCGCCAGCAGCTTGTGGAGCGGGGGGGCCAGAGAGACCCAGTACTTC
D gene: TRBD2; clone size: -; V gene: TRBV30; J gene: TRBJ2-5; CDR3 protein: CAWSLRGGLKETQYF; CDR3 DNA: TGTGCCTGGAGTTTGCGGGGGGGATTAAAAGAGACCCAGTACTTC
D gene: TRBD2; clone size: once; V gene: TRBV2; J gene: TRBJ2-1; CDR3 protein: CASSLAATYNEQFF; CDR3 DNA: TGTGCCAGCAGCCTAGCGGCGACCTACAATGAGCAGTTCTTC
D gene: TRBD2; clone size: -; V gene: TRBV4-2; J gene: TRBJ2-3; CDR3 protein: CASSLTGGVTSGGSTDTQYF; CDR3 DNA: TGTGCCAGCAGCCTCACAGGGGGGGTGACTAGCGGGGGGAGCACAGATACGCAGTATTTT
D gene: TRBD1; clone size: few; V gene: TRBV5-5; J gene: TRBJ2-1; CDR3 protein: CASSLGQGQLNEQFF; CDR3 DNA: TGTGCCAGCAGCCTAGGACAGGGTCAGTTGAATGAGCAGTTCTTC
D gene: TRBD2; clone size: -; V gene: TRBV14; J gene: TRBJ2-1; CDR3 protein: CASSQDLPWLAGGGNEQFF; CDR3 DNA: TGTGCCAGCAGCCAAGACCTCCCCTGGTTAGCGGGAGGGGGCAATGAGCAGTTCTTC
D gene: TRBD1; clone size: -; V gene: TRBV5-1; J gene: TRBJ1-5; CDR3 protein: CASSLGQGNTNQPQHF; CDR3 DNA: TGCGCCAGCAGCTTGGGACAGGGAAATACCAATCAGCCCCAGCATTTT